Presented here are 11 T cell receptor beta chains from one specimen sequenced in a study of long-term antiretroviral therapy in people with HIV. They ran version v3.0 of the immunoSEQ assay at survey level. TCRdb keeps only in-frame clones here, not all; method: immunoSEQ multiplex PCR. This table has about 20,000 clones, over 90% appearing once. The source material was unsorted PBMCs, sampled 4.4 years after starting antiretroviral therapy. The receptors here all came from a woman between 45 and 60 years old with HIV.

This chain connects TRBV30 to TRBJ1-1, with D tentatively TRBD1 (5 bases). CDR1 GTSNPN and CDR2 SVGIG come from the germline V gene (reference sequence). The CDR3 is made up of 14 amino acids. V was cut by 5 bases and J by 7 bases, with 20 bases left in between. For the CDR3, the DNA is TGTGCCTGGGAGGGTGCGGACACGCCGTATGAAGCTTTCTTT. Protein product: CAWEGADTPYEAFF.

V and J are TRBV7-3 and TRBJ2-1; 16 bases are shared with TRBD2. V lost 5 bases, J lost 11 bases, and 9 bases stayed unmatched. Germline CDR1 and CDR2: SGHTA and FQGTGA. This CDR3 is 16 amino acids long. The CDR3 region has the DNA TGTGCCAGCAGCCCGCGGGGACTAGCGGGGGGGCAAAAGCAGTTCTTC. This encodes CASSPRGLAGGQKQFF.

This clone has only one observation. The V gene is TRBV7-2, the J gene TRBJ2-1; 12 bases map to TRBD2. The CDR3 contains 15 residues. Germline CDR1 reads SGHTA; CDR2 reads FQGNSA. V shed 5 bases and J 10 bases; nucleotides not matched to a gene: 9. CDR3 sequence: CASSLSSGGALEQFF. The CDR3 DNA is TGTGCCAGCAGCCTATCTAGCGGGGGGGCCTTAGAGCAGTTCTTC.

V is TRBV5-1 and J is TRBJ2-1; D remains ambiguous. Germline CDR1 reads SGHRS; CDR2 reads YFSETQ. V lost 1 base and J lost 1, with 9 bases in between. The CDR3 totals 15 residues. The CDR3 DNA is TGCGCCAGCAGCTTGCGTCCAGGATCCTACAATGAGCAGTTCTTC. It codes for CASSLRPGSYNEQFF. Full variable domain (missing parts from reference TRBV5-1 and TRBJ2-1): KAGVTQTPRYLIKTRGQQVTLSCSPISGHRSVSWYQQTPGQGLQFLFEYFSETQRNKGNFPGRFSGRQFSNSRSEMNVSTLELGDSALYLCASSLRPGSYNEQFFGPGTRLTVL.

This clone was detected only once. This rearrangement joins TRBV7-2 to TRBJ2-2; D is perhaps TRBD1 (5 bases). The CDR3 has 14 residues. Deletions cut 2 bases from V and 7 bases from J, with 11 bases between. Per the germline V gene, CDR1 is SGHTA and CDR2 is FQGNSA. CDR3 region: CASSLQGRVGELFF. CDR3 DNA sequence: TGTGCCAGCAGCTTACAGGGTCGAGTCGGGGAGCTGTTTTTT.

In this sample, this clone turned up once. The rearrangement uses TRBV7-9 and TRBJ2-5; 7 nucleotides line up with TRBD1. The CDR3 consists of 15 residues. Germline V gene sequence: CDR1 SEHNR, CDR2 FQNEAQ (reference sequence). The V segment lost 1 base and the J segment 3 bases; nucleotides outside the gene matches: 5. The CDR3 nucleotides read TGTGCCAGCAGCTTAGTAGGGACAGCCGAAGAGACCCAGTACTTC. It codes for CASSLVGTAEETQYF.

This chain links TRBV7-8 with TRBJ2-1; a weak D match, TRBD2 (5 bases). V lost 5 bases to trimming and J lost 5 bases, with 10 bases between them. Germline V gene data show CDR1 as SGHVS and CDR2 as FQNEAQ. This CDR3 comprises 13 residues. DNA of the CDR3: TGTGCCAGCAGCCGGAGGACCAACAATGAGCAGTTCTTC. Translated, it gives CASSRRTNNEQFF.

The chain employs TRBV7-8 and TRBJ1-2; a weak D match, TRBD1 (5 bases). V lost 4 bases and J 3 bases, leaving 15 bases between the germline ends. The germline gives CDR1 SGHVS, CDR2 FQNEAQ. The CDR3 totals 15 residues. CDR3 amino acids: CASSSRMPGYYGYTF. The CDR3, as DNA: TGTGCCAGCAGCTCTAGGATGCCAGGGTACTATGGCTACACCTTC.

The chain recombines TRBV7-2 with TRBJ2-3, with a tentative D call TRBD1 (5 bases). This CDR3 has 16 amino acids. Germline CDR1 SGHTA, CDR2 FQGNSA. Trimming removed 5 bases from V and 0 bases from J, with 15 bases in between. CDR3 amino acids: CASSVRLGASTDTQYF. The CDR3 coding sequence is TGTGCCAGCAGCGTACGGCTTGGGGCTAGCACAGATACGCAGTATTTT. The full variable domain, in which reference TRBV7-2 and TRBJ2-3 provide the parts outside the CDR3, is GAGVSQSPSNKVTEKGKDVELRCDPISGHTALYWYRQSLGQGLEFLIYFQGNSAPDKSGLPSDRFSAERTGGSVSTLTIQRTQQEDSAVYLCASSVRLGASTDTQYFGPGTRLTVL.

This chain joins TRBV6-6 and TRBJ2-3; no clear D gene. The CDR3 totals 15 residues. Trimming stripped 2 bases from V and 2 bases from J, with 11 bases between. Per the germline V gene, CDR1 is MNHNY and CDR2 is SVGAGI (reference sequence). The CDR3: CASSYGLGFTDTQYF. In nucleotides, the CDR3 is TGTGCCAGCAGTTACGGTTTGGGGTTCACAGATACGCAGTATTTT.

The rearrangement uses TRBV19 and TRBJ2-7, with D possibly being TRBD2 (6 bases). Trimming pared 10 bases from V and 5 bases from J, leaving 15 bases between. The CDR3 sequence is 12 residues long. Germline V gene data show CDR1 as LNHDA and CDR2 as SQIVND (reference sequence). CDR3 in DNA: TGTGCCACCAACGAGGCGGGGCACGAGCAGTACTTC. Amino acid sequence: CATNEAGHEQYF.